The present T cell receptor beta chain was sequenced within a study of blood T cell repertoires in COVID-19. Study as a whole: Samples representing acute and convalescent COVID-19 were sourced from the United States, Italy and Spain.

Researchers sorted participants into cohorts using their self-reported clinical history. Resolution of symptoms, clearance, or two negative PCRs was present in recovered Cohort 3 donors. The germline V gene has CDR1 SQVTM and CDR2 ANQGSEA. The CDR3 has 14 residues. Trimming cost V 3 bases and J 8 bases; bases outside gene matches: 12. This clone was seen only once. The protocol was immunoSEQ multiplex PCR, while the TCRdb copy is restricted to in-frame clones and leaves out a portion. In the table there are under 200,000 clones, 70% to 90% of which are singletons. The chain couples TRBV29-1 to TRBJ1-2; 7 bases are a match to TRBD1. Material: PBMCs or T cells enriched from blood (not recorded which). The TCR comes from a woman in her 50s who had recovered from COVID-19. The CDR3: CSVDDQGGRWGYTF. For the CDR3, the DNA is TGCAGCGTTGATGACCAGGGGGGTCGGTGGGGCTACACCTTC.